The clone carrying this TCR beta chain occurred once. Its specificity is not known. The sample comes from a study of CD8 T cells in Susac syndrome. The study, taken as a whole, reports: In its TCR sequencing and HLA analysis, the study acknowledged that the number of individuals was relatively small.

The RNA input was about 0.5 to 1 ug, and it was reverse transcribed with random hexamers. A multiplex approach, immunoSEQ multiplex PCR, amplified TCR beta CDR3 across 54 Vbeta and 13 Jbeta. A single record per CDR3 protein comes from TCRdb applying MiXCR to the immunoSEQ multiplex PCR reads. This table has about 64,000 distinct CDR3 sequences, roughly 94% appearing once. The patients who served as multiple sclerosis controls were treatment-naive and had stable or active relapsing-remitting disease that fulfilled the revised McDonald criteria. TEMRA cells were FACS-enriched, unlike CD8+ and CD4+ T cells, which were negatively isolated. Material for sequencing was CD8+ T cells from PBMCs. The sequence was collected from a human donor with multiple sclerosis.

The CDR3 reads CASSLGTGGREQFF. The CDR3 DNA reads TGTGCCAGCAGCTTGGGGACAGGGGGACGGGAGCAGTTCTTC. The chain employs TRBV11-2 and TRBJ2-1; 11 positions match TRBD1. Germline V gene lookup returns CDR1 SGHAT and CDR2 FQNNGV. This CDR3 comprises 14 residues. The junction had 5 bases not matched to a gene; V was cut back by 3 bases and J by 10 bases.